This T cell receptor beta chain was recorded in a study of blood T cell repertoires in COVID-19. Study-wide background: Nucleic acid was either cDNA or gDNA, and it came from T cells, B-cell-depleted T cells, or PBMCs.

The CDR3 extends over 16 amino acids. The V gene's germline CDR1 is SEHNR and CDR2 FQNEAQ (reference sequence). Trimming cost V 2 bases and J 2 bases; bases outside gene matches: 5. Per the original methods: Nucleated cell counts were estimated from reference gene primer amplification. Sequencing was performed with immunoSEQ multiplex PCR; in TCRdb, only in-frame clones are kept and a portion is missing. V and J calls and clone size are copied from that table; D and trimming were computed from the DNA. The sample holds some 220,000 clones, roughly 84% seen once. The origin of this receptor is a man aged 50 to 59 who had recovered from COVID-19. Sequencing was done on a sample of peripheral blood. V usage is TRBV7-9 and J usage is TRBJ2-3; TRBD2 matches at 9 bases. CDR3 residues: CASSLRLAGLTDTQYF. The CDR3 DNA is TGTGCCAGCAGCTTACGGCTAGCGGGACTCACAGATACGCAGTATTTT.